The 2 T cell receptor beta chains listed next were all sequenced from one sample in a study of cytomegalovirus exposure and HLA in healthy donors. The repertoire was sequenced with immunoSEQ multiplex PCR; TCRdb's copy has only in-frame clones and lacks some. The data show 250,000 or so clones, with roughly nine tenths seen just once and more than 10% held by the top ten. The specimen sequenced was PBMCs. The receptors derive from a man between 18 and 29 years old in good health and CMV-seropositive.

Points on this clone: Other DNA sequences in the same sample also yield this CDR3. The J gene is TRBJ2-7, the V gene TRBV5-1, with 9 bases aligning to TRBD1. V lost 7 bases to trimming and J lost 0 bases; unmatched junction nucleotides: 5. The CDR3 covers 14 residues. Germline values: CDR1 SGHRS, CDR2 YFSETQ. The CDR3 bases are TGCGCCAGCCGGGGACAGGGTAGCTCCTACGAGCAGTACTTC. It specifies CASRGQGSSYEQYF.

This CDR3 reads CASSFLAGPNTEAFF. Here the CDR3 DNA reads TGTGCCAGCAGTTTCCTGGCAGGACCGAACACTGAAGCTTTCTTT. This chain links TRBV27 with TRBJ1-1; the D is unclear. The CDR3 totals 15 residues. Germline assignment: CDR1 MNHEY and CDR2 SMNVEV (reference sequence). V was clipped by 3 bases and J by 1 base, with 12 bases between them.